This T cell receptor (beta chain) was captured in a study of blood T cell repertoires in COVID-19. Worth noting for this clone: The DNA is omitted, as the CDR3 cannot be located on it reliably, and the CDR3 follows TCRdb's listing.

This table comes from immunoSEQ multiplex PCR, and its TCRdb copy is limited to in-frame clones, with some not included. The table records under 150,000 clones, under 90% of them present only once. The CDR3 is 19 residues long, ends included. Material: peripheral blood. The clonotype originates from a woman aged 80 or over in a cohort sampled during active or convalescent COVID-19. The V gene is TRBV12-2, the J gene TRBJ2-7; TRBD1, the table's D call, was not compared with the DNA. TRBV12-2 constitutes a pseudogene. The CDR3 region is CASRLYRCKLRDRGYEQYF.